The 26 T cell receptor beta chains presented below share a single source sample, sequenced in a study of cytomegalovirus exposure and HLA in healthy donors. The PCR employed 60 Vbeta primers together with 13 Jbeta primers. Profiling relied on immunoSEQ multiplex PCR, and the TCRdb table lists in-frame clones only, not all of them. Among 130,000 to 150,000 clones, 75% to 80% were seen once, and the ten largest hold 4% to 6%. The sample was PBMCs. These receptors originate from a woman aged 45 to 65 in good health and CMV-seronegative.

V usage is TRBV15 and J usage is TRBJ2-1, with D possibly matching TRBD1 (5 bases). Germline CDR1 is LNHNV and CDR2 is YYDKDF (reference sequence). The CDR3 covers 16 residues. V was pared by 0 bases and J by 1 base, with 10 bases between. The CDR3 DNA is TGTGCCACCAGCAGAGAATCAGGGCCTTCCTACAATGAGCAGTTCTTC. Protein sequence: CATSRESGPSYNEQFF. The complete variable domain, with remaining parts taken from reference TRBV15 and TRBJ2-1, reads DAMVIQNPRYQVTQFGKPVTLSCSQTLNHNVMYWYQQKSSQAPKLLFHYYDKDFNNEADTPDNFQSRRPNTSFCFLDIRSPGLGDTAMYLCATSRESGPSYNEQFFGPGTRLTVL.

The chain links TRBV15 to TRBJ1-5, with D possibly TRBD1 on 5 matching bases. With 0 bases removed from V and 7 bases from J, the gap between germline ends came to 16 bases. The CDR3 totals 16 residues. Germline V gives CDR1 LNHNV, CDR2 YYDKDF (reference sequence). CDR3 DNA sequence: TGTGCCACCAGCAGAGATCGGCTTCAGGGTAAACAGCCCCAGCATTTT. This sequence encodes CATSRDRLQGKQPQHF.

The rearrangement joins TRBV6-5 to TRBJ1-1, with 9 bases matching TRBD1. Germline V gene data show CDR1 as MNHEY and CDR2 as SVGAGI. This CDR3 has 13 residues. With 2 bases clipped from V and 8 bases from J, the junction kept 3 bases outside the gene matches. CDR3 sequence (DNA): TGTGCCAGCAGTTACCCCGGGACAGGGGAAGCTTTCTTT. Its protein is CASSYPGTGEAFF.

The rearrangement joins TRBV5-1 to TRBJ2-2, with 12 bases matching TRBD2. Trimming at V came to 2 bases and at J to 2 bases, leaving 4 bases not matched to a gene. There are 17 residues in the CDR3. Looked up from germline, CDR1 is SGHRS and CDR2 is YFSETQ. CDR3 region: CASSFRLAGENTGELFF. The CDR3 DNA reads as TGCGCCAGCAGCTTTCGACTAGCGGGGGAAAACACCGGGGAGCTGTTTTTT.

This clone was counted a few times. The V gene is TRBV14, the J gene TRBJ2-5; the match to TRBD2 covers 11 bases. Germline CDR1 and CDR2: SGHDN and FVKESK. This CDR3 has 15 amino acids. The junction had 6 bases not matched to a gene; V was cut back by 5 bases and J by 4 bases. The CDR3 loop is CASSLNLAGGETQYF. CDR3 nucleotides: TGTGCCAGCAGCTTAAACCTAGCGGGGGGAGAGACCCAGTACTTC.

The CDR3 region is CASSSQSSSPLHF. The DNA for the CDR3 is TGTGCCAGCAGCTCCCAGTCTAGTTCACCCCTCCACTTT. The rearrangement uses TRBV7-2 and TRBJ1-6, with D unclear. The CDR3 covers 13 residues. The ends were cut back, 4 bases at V and 9 bases at J, with 10 bases in the middle. Germline-derived CDR1 and CDR2 are SGHTA and FQGNSA.

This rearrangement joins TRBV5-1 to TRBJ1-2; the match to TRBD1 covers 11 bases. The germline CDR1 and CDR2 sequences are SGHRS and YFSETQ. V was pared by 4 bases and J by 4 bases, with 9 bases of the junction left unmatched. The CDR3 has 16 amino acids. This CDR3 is CASSPGTGGVVYGYTF. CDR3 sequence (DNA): TGCGCCAGCAGCCCCGGGACAGGGGGTGTCGTCTATGGCTACACCTTC.

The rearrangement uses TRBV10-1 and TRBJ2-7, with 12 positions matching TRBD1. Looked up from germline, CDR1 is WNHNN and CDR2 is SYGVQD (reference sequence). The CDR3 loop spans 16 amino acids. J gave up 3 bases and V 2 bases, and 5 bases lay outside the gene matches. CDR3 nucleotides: TGCGCCAGCAGTGAGGTCGGGACAGGGGGCATCTACGAGCAGTACTTC. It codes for CASSEVGTGGIYEQYF.

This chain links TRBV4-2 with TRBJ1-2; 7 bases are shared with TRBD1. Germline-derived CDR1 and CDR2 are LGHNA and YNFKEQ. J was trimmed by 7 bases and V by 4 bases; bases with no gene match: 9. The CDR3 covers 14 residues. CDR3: CASSRTTGVVGYTF. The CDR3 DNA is TGTGCCAGCAGCCGCACTACAGGGGTCGTTGGCTACACCTTC.

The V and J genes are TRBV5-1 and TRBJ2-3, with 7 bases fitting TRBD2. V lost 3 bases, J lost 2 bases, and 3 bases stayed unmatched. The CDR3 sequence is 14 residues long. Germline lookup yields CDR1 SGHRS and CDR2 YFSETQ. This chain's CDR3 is CASSWGGFTDTQYF. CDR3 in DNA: TGCGCCAGCAGCTGGGGAGGGTTCACAGATACGCAGTATTTT.

Here the CDR3 DNA reads TGTGCCAGCAGCTTCTCAGGGGGCGGCGACACCGGGGAGCTGTTTTTT. It translates to CASSFSGGGDTGELFF. The chain is built from TRBV5-5 and TRBJ2-2; 8 bases map to TRBD1. V trimming: 2 bases; J trimming: 3 bases; junction bases outside the gene matches: 6. Germline V gene lookup returns CDR1 SGHKS and CDR2 YYEKEE (reference sequence). The CDR3 runs to 16 residues.

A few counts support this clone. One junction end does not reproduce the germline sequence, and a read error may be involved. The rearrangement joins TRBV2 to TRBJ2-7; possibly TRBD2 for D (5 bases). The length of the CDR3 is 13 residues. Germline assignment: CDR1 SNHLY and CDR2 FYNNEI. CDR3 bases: TGTGCCAGCAACATCATTTCGGGGAATCGGTTGACTTTC. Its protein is CASNIISGNRLTF.

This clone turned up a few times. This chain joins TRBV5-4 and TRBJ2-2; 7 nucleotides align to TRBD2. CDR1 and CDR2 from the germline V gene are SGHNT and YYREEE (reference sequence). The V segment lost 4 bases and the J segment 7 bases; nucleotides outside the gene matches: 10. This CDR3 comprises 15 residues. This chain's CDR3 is CASSGGDSPIGELFF. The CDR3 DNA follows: TGTGCCAGCAGCGGGGGGGACTCCCCAATCGGGGAGCTGTTTTTT.

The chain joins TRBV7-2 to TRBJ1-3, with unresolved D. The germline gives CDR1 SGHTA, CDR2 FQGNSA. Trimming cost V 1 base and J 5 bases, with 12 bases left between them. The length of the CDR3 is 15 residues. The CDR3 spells CASSLEAAGRNTIYF. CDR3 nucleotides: TGTGCCAGCAGCTTAGAAGCGGCAGGCCGAAACACCATATATTTT.

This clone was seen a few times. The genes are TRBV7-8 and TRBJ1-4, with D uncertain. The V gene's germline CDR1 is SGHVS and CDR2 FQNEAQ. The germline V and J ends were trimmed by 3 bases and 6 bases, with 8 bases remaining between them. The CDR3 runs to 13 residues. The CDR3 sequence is CASSFDTDEKLFF. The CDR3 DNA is TGTGCCAGCAGCTTCGACACGGATGAAAAACTGTTTTTT. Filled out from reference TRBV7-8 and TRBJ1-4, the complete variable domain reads GAGVSQSPRYKVAKRGQDVALRCDPISGHVSLFWYQQALGQGPEFLTYFQNEAQLDKSGLPSDRFFAERPEGSVSTLKIQRTQQEDSAVYLCASSFDTDEKLFFGSGTQLSVL.

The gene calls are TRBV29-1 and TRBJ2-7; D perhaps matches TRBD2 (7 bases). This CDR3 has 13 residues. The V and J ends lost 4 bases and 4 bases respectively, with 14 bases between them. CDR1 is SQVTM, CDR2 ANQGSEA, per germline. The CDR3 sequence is CSVGEGEIYEQYF. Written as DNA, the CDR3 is TGCAGCGTTGGGGAGGGGGAGATTTACGAGCAGTACTTC.

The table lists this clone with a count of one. In DNA, the CDR3 is TGTGCCAGCAGCTTAGGGTCGGGTTATTCGAAGCAGTACTTC. Translation gives CASSLGSGYSKQYF. The genes are TRBV11-3 and TRBJ2-7; D unclear. Germline CDR1 is SGHNT and CDR2 is YENEEA. This CDR3 is built from 14 residues. V lost 1 base and J 8 bases, leaving 15 bases between the germline ends.

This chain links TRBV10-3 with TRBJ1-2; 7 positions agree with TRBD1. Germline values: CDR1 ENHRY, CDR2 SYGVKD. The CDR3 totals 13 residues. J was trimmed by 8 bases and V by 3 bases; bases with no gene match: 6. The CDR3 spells CAISENRGRGYTF. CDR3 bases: TGTGCCATCAGTGAAAACAGGGGCAGGGGCTACACCTTC.

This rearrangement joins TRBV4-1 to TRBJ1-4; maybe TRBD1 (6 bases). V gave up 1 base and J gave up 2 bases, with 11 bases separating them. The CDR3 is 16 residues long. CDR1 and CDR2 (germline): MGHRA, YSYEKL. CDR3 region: CASSQGWGPTNEKLFF. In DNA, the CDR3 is TGCGCCAGCAGCCAAGGATGGGGGCCTACTAATGAAAAACTGTTTTTT.

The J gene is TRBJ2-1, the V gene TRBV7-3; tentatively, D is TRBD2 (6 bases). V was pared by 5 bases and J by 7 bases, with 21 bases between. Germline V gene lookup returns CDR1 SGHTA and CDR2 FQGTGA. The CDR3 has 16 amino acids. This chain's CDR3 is CASSPSGLQSRNEQFF. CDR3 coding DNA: TGTGCCAGCAGCCCTTCGGGACTCCAATCGCGGAATGAGCAGTTCTTC.

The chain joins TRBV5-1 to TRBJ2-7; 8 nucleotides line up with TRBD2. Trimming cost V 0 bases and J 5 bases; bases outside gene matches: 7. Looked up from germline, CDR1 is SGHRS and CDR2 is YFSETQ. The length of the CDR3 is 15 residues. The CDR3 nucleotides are TGCGCCAGCAGCTTGGCTACTAGCGGAGCCCACGAGCAGTACTTC. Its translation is CASSLATSGAHEQYF.

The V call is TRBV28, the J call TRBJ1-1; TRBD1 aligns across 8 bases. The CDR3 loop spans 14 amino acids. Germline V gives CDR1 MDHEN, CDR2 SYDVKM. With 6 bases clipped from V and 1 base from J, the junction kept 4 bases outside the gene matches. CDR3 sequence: CASRAGTGNTEAFF. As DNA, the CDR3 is TGTGCCAGCAGAGCCGGGACAGGGAACACTGAAGCTTTCTTT.

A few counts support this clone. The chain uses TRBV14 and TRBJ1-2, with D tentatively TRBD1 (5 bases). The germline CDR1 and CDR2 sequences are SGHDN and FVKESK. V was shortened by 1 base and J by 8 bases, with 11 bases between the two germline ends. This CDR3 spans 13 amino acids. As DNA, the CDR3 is TGTGCCAGCAGCCAAGCGCGGGGCCTGGGCTACACCTTC. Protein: CASSQARGLGYTF.

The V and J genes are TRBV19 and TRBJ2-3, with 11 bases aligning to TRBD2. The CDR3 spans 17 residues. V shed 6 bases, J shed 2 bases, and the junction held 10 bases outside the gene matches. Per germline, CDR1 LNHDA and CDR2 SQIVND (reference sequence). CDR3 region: CASSLRGLAGPTDTQYF. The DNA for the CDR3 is TGTGCCAGTAGCCTAAGAGGACTAGCGGGCCCCACAGATACGCAGTATTTT.

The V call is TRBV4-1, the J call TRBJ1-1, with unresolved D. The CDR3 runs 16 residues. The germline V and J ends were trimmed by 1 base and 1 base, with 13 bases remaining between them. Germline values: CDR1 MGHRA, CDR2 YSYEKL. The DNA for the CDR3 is TGCGCCAGCAGCCAAGGGAGCGGACCGACGAACACTGAAGCTTTCTTT. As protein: CASSQGSGPTNTEAFF.

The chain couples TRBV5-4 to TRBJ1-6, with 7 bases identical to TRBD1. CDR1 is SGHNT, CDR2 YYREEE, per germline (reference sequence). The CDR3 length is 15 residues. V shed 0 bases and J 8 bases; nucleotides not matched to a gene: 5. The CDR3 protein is CASSLEATGYSPLHF. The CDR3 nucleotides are TGTGCCAGCAGCTTGGAGGCGACAGGGTATTCACCCCTCCACTTT. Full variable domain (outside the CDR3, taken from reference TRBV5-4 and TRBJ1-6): ETGVTQSPTHLIKTRGQQVTLRCSSQSGHNTVSWYQQALGQGPQFIFQYYREEENGRGNFPPRFSGLQFPNYSSELNVNALELDDSALYLCASSLEATGYSPLHFGNGTRLTVT.